Below, 10 T cell receptor beta chains from the same sample are listed, as sequenced in a study of cytomegalovirus exposure and HLA in healthy donors. PCR amplification relied on 60 Vbeta primers (plus 13 Jbeta primers). Some clones are missing from TCRdb's copy, which holds only in-frame ones; the method was immunoSEQ multiplex PCR. The data show some 98,000 clones, 70% to 85% seen once. Sequenced sample: PBMCs. The receptors shown here come from a human donor in good health.

This rearrangement joins TRBV27 to TRBJ2-2; TRBD1 agrees at 10 bases. This CDR3 contains 16 residues. V trimming: 5 bases; J trimming: 1 base; junction bases outside the gene matches: 4. CDR1 is MNHEY and CDR2 is SMNVEV in the germline V gene (reference sequence). Here the CDR3 DNA reads TGTGCCAGCAGTATAAGGGACAGGGGGAACACCGGGGAGCTGTTTTTT. Translated, it gives CASSIRDRGNTGELFF.

On this clone itself: Because it lacks the conserved phenylalanine or tryptophan at the end, this CDR3 is likely a read error. The rearrangement links TRBV7-6 to TRBJ2-7, with 7 positions matching TRBD1. The CDR3 has 14 amino acids. Trimming took 1 base from V and 5 from J; bases not matched to a gene: 5. Per the germline V gene, CDR1 is SGHVS and CDR2 is FNYEAQ. In DNA, the CDR3 is TGTGCCAGCAGCTTAGGACAGGGTAGCCACGAGCAGTACCTC. It translates to CASSLGQGSHEQYL.

Only one count was recorded for this clone. This rearrangement joins TRBV29-1 to TRBJ2-1; 11 bases agree with TRBD2. CDR3 length equals 12 residues. J was trimmed by 5 bases and V by 6 bases; bases with no gene match: 0. The germline V gene has CDR1 SQVTM and CDR2 ANQGSEA. CDR3: CSVGLADNEQFF. CDR3 nucleotides: TGCAGCGTGGGACTAGCGGACAATGAGCAGTTCTTC.

The rearrangement links TRBV4-1 to TRBJ2-3; TRBD2 matches 9 bases. V lost 4 bases, J lost 5 bases, and 10 bases stayed unmatched. The CDR3 is 16 residues long. CDR1 and CDR2 (germline): MGHRA, YSYEKL. CDR3 in DNA: TGCGCCAGCAGCCCCCCGGGCGGGAGGGGAGGAGATACGCAGTATTTT. It is translated as CASSPPGGRGGDTQYF.

This chain links TRBV4-3 with TRBJ2-1; no clear D. The germline V gene has CDR1 LGHNA and CDR2 YSLEER. The germline V and J ends were trimmed by 0 bases and 0 bases, with 15 bases remaining between them. CDR3 length equals 18 residues. Written as DNA, the CDR3 is TGCGCCAGCAGCCAAGAACCACTCACTTCAAGCTCCTACAATGAGCAGTTCTTC. Encoded protein: CASSQEPLTSSSYNEQFF.

The V and J genes are TRBV6-7 and TRBJ1-5, with D perhaps matching TRBD1 (5 bases). TRBV6-7 is sorted into the ORF group, with uncertain function. This CDR3 comprises 15 residues. V lost 4 bases to trimming and J lost 0 bases, with 10 bases between them. CDR3 sequence: CASSSSGGSNQPQHF. CDR3 nucleotides: TGTGCCAGCAGTTCGAGCGGGGGTAGCAATCAGCCCCAGCATTTT.

V gene TRBV27 combines with J gene TRBJ2-7; tentative D call: TRBD1 (6 bases). V lost 3 bases, J lost 4 bases, and 13 bases lay in between. CDR1 is MNHEY, CDR2 SMNVEV, per germline (reference sequence). The CDR3 loop spans 14 amino acids. CDR3 sequence: CASSFRGPLYEQYF. The CDR3 coding sequence is TGTGCCAGCAGTTTCAGGGGCCCCCTTTACGAGCAGTACTTC.

The rearrangement uses TRBV7-9 and TRBJ1-5, with 9 bases identical to TRBD1. With 4 bases clipped from V and 7 bases from J, the junction kept 5 bases outside the gene matches. The germline V gene has CDR1 SEHNR and CDR2 FQNEAQ (reference sequence). The CDR3 has 14 residues. CDR3 sequence (DNA): TGTGCCAGCAGCTACGACAGGGGGGGACAGCCCCAGCATTTT. As protein: CASSYDRGGQPQHF.

This clone occurred a few times. The chain combines TRBV5-6 with TRBJ2-7, with D perhaps TRBD2 (5 bases). The CDR3 is 15 amino acids. Germline V gene sequence: CDR1 SGHDT, CDR2 YYEEEE. Trimming took 0 bases from V and 2 from J, leaving 12 bases between them. The chain's CDR3 is CASSLGGGGAYEQYF. The CDR3, as DNA: TGTGCCAGCAGCTTGGGTGGAGGTGGGGCCTACGAGCAGTACTTC.

This chain connects TRBV7-9 to TRBJ2-5; TRBD2 aligns across 13 bases. The trim removed 5 bases at V and 2 bases at J, leaving 5 bases unmatched. Per germline, CDR1 SEHNR and CDR2 FQNEAQ (reference sequence). The CDR3 extends over 16 amino acids. CDR3 region: CASSLGTSGKQETQYF. The CDR3 DNA reads TGTGCCAGCAGCCTTGGGACTAGCGGGAAACAAGAGACCCAGTACTTC.